The next 21 T cell receptor beta chains were all read from a single sample in a study of blood T cell repertoires in COVID-19 (dated by TCRdb to 2019 to 2021). The library was made by the immunoSEQ multiplex PCR assay. As stored in TCRdb, this immuneACCESS dataset retains in-frame rearrangements with V and J assigned. A fraction of the clones does not appear; measured against another copy, unresolved V genes explain less than half of the discrepancy, and the remainder lacks a known reason. Present in this sample are more than 200,000 clones, around 84% of which were seen just once. 10% of the sample is taken by the ten largest. Material: peripheral blood. Receptors were obtained from a woman of 80 years or more with COVID-19, enrolled during active disease.

The chain employs TRBV6-5 and TRBJ1-5; TRBD1 agrees at 11 bases. CDR3 length: 15 amino acids. Per germline, CDR1 MNHEY and CDR2 SVGAGI. V lost 6 bases and J lost 6; bases outside the gene matches: 7. CDR3: CASSPGQGARQPQHF. CDR3 nucleotide sequence: TGTGCCAGCAGCCCCGGACAGGGGGCGCGTCAGCCCCAGCATTTT.

This rearrangement joins TRBV30 to TRBJ2-3; tentative D call: TRBD2 (7 bases). Germline CDR1 is GTSNPN and CDR2 is SVGIG (reference sequence). The CDR3 has 12 amino acids. Between the trimmed V and J ends, which lost 8 bases and 5 bases, there was a span of 14 bases. The CDR3 sequence is CAGEGGRDTQYF. CDR3 nucleotide sequence: TGTGCCGGCGAGGGGGGGCGAGATACGCAGTATTTT.

The gene calls are TRBV7-2 and TRBJ1-1, with 9 bases aligning to TRBD1. CDR1 is SGHTA and CDR2 is FQGNSA in the germline V gene. V dropped 4 bases and J dropped 4; count of bases not matched to a gene: 4. The length of the CDR3 is 14 residues. CDR3 sequence: CASSSGTGITEAFF. The CDR3 DNA reads TGTGCCAGCAGCTCCGGGACAGGGATCACTGAAGCTTTCTTT.

The chain is built from TRBV10-3 and TRBJ2-1, with TRBD2 as a possible D gene (6 bases). The CDR3 sequence is 11 residues long. Trimming removed 5 bases at V and 9 bases at J, with 8 bases between. Looked up from germline, CDR1 is ENHRY and CDR2 is SYGVKD. The CDR3 spells CAISWDSEQFF. CDR3 DNA sequence: TGTGCCATCAGTTGGGACTCTGAGCAGTTCTTC.

The rearrangement uses TRBV7-9 and TRBJ1-6; maybe TRBD1 (5 bases). V was shortened by 1 base and J by 10 bases, with 8 bases between the two germline ends. The CDR3 is 13 residues long. Germline V gene sequence: CDR1 SEHNR, CDR2 FQNEAQ (reference sequence). For the CDR3, the DNA is TGTGCCAGCAGCTTAGAGAACAGGTCACCCCTCCACTTT. Translation gives CASSLENRSPLHF. Full variable domain (rest looked up from reference TRBV7-9 and TRBJ1-6): DTGVSQNPRHKITKRGQNVTFRCDPISEHNRLYWYRQTLGQGPEFLTYFQNEAQLEKSRLLSDRFSAERPKGSFSTLEIQRTEQGDSAMYLCASSLENRSPLHFGNGTRLTVT.

The chain employs TRBV6-6 and TRBJ2-7; D perhaps matches TRBD2 (6 bases). Trimming cost V 5 bases and J 4 bases, with 18 bases left between them. The CDR3 is made up of 15 amino acids. The germline CDR1 and CDR2 sequences are MNHNY and SVGAGI (reference sequence). The CDR3: CASSMGLLGGYEQYF. The CDR3 nucleotides are TGTGCCAGCAGTATGGGACTTCTCGGTGGATACGAGCAGTACTTC.

Concerning this clone: The same CDR3 can be traced to other DNA sequences in this sample. The gene calls are TRBV6-6 and TRBJ1-5; tentative D call: TRBD1 (5 bases). In germline, CDR1 is MNHNY, CDR2 SVGAGI (reference sequence). V was trimmed by 0 bases and J by 3 bases, leaving 9 bases between them. The CDR3 spans 15 residues. The CDR3 is CASSYSGGPNQPQHF. CDR3 nucleotide sequence: TGTGCCAGCAGTTACTCGGGGGGACCCAATCAGCCCCAGCATTTT.

The J gene is TRBJ2-1, the V gene TRBV28, with a weak D call TRBD1 (5 bases). The V gene's germline CDR1 is MDHEN and CDR2 SYDVKM. The ends were cut back, 2 bases at V and 0 bases at J, with 11 bases in the middle. The CDR3 loop spans 16 amino acids. Here the CDR3 reads CASSLQGISSYNEQFF. CDR3 sequence (DNA): TGTGCCAGCAGTTTACAGGGAATAAGCTCCTACAATGAGCAGTTCTTC.

V usage is TRBV5-1 and J usage is TRBJ2-1; 10 bases align to TRBD2. CDR3 length: 17 residues. The V gene end was trimmed by 4 bases and the J gene end by 9 bases; junction bases not matched to a gene: 16. CDR1 and CDR2 from the germline V gene are SGHRS and YFSETQ. CDR3 amino acids: CASSALGGAGGPGEQFF. In DNA form, the CDR3 reads TGCGCCAGCAGCGCCCTCGGTGGAGCGGGGGGGCCGGGTGAGCAGTTCTTC.

The genes are TRBV30 and TRBJ2-2; a weak D match, TRBD1 (6 bases). CDR3 length: 15 amino acids. Trimming took 0 bases from V and 6 from J, leaving 14 bases between them. Germline V CDR1 and CDR2: GTSNPN, SVGIG (reference sequence). DNA for the CDR3: TGTGCCTGGAGTGTCTTTCAGGGGAGAGCCGGGGAGCTGTTTTTT. This gives the protein CAWSVFQGRAGELFF.

Only one count was recorded for this clone. This chain connects TRBV19 to TRBJ1-2; 10 nucleotides match TRBD1. V shed 6 bases and J 3 bases; nucleotides not matched to a gene: 7. Germline V gene lookup returns CDR1 LNHDA and CDR2 SQIVND (reference sequence). CDR3 length: 15 amino acids. The CDR3 here is CASRDRGKIDYGYTF. The DNA for the CDR3 is TGTGCCAGTAGGGACAGGGGGAAGATTGACTATGGCTACACCTTC.

The chain has TRBV5-1 and TRBJ2-5; TRBD2 agrees at 13 bases. CDR3 length: 16 amino acids. Germline loops: CDR1 SGHRS, CDR2 YFSETQ. The J segment lost 5 bases and the V segment lost 4 bases, leaving 8 bases of the junction unmatched. The CDR3 region is CASSETSGGTGETQYF. The CDR3 DNA is TGCGCCAGCAGCGAGACTAGCGGGGGGACGGGGGAGACCCAGTACTTC.

The chain employs TRBV5-1 and TRBJ1-1, with unresolved D. Trimming removed 4 bases from V and 2 bases from J, with 12 bases in between. CDR3 length equals 14 residues. Germline V gives CDR1 SGHRS, CDR2 YFSETQ. CDR3: CASSPRSENTEAFF. The CDR3 DNA follows: TGCGCCAGCAGCCCACGATCAGAAAACACTGAAGCTTTCTTT. Supplemented by reference TRBV5-1 and TRBJ1-1, the full variable domain reads KAGVTQTPRYLIKTRGQQVTLSCSPISGHRSVSWYQQTPGQGLQFLFEYFSETQRNKGNFPGRFSGRQFSNSRSEMNVSTLELGDSALYLCASSPRSENTEAFFGQGTRLTVV.

The rearrangement links TRBV20-1 to TRBJ1-5; D gene ambiguous. CDR1 and CDR2 (germline): DFQATT, SNEGSKA (reference sequence). This CDR3 has 13 amino acids. V was pared by 3 bases and J by 5 bases, with 11 bases between. The CDR3 coding sequence is TGCAGTGCTAGTTCACAGCTTTATCAGCCCCAGCATTTT. Encoded protein: CSASSQLYQPQHF.

This chain joins TRBV9 and TRBJ2-6; weak D call: TRBD1 (5 bases). Trimming left V 0 bases short and J 0 bases short, with 13 bases between. Germline V gene lookup returns CDR1 SGDLS and CDR2 YYNGEE. The CDR3 spans 18 residues. Written as DNA, the CDR3 is TGTGCCAGCAGCGTAGTCGACAGCTTCCCCTCTGGGGCCAACGTCCTGACTTTC. Translation gives CASSVVDSFPSGANVLTF.

J is TRBJ2-7 and V is TRBV5-1, with 9 bases identical to TRBD1. CDR3 length: 16 amino acids. V dropped 1 base and J dropped 1; count of bases not matched to a gene: 6. The V gene's germline CDR1 is SGHRS and CDR2 YFSETQ. The CDR3 here is CASSLQPTGGSYEQYF. CDR3 in DNA: TGCGCCAGCAGCTTGCAACCGACAGGGGGATCCTACGAGCAGTACTTC.

The V gene is TRBV4-3, the J gene TRBJ1-6; no definite D call. Germline V gene data show CDR1 as LGHNA and CDR2 as YSLEER. The CDR3 contains 15 residues. V was shortened by 0 bases and J by 1 base, with 4 bases between the two germline ends. The CDR3 region has the DNA TGCGCCAGCAGCCAAGATAATTCCTATAATTCACCCCTCCACTTT. It translates to CASSQDNSYNSPLHF.

The genes are TRBV11-2 and TRBJ1-2; the match to TRBD1 covers 7 bases. Germline V gives CDR1 SGHAT, CDR2 FQNNGV. This CDR3 has 15 amino acids. V lost 3 bases to trimming and J lost 2 bases; unmatched junction nucleotides: 6. CDR3 sequence: CASSFGGQKNYGYTF. Here the CDR3 DNA reads TGTGCCAGCAGCTTCGGGGGACAGAAGAACTATGGCTACACCTTC.

The chain joins TRBV19 to TRBJ2-1, with D perhaps matching TRBD1 (6 bases). CDR1 is LNHDA and CDR2 is SQIVND in the germline V gene (reference sequence). This CDR3 is 15 amino acids long. Trimming pared 7 bases from V and 7 bases from J, leaving 20 bases between. The CDR3 region is CASKPGVALGNEQFF. CDR3 coding DNA: TGTGCCAGTAAGCCAGGGGTGGCGTTGGGGAATGAGCAGTTCTTC. Full variable domain (outside the CDR3, taken from reference TRBV19 and TRBJ2-1): DGGITQSPKYLFRKEGQNVTLSCEQNLNHDAMYWYRQDPGQGLRLIYYSQIVNDFQKGDIAEGYSVSREKKESFPLTVTSAQKNPTAFYLCASKPGVALGNEQFFGPGTRLTVL.

This chain uses TRBV6-5 with TRBJ1-5; 12 nucleotides agree with TRBD1. CDR1 is MNHEY and CDR2 is SVGAGI in the germline V gene. With 4 bases clipped from V and 7 bases from J, the junction kept 2 bases outside the gene matches. This CDR3 has 14 residues. The CDR3 nucleotides read TGTGCCAGCAGTTCGGGGACAGGGGGCCAGCCCCAGCATTTT. Its translation: CASSSGTGGQPQHF.

CDR3 residues: CASSFLGTADEKLFF. CDR3 coding DNA: TGCGCCAGCAGCTTTCTCGGGACAGCAGATGAAAAACTGTTTTTT. The chain has TRBV5-1 and TRBJ1-4, with 7 bases matching TRBD1. CDR3 length: 15 amino acids. The V and J ends lost 2 bases and 6 bases, in that order; junction bases with no gene match: 7. Germline V gene lookup returns CDR1 SGHRS and CDR2 YFSETQ.